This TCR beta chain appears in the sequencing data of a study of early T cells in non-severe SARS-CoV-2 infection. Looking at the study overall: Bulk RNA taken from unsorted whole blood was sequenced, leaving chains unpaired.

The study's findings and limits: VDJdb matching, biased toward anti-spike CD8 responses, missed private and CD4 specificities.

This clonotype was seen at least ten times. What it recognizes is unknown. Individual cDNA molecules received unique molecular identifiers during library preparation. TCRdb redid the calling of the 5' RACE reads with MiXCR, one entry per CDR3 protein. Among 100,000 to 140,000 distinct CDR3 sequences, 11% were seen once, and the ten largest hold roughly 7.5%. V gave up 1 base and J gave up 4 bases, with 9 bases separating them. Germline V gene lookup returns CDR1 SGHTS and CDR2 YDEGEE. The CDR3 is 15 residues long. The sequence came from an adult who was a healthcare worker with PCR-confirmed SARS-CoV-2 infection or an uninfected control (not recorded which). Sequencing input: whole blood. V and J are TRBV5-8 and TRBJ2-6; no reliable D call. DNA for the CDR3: TGTGCCAGCAGCTTGTACGTAGGGGGGGCCAACGTCCTGACTTTC. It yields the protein CASSLYVGGANVLTF.